This T cell receptor (beta chain) was profiled in a study of cytomegalovirus exposure and HLA in healthy donors. With 60 Vbeta and 13 Jbeta primers, the PCR was carried out. The authors' processing: An analysis performed later counted roughly 80 million unique TCR beta chains (roughly 11 million of them shared). Measured with immunoSEQ multiplex PCR; TCRdb has only the in-frame clones, and not every one. Clone size and the V and J calls come from that table; the DNA yielded D and trimming. In all, the sample yields about 200,000 clones. The clonotype originates from a boy younger than 18 in good health and CMV-seronegative. The sequencing sample was made of PBMCs.

The CDR3 protein is CASSLGQGANTEAFF. The CDR3 DNA reads as TGTGCCAGCTCCCTTGGACAGGGCGCCAACACTGAAGCTTTCTTT. V gene TRBV18 combines with J gene TRBJ1-1; 8 bases are shared with TRBD1. Germline V gene lookup returns CDR1 KGHSH and CDR2 LQKENI. V lost 6 bases, J lost 2 bases, and 8 bases stayed unmatched. This CDR3 has 15 residues.